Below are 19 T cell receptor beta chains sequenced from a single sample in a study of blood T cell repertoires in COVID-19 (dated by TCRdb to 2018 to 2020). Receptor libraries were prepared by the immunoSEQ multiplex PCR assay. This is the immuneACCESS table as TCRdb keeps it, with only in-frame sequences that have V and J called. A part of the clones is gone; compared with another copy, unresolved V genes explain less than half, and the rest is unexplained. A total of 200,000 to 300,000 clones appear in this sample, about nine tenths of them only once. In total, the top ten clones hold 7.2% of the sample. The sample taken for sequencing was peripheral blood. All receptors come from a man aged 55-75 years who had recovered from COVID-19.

This CDR3 is CASSPATYDSPLHF. DNA for the CDR3: TGTGCCAGCAGCCCCGCTACCTACGATTCACCCCTCCACTTT. The chain recombines TRBV6-5 with TRBJ1-6, with D unresolved. CDR3 length: 14 amino acids. Trimming pared 6 bases from V and 8 bases from J, leaving 14 bases between. Looked up from germline, CDR1 is MNHEY and CDR2 is SVGAGI.

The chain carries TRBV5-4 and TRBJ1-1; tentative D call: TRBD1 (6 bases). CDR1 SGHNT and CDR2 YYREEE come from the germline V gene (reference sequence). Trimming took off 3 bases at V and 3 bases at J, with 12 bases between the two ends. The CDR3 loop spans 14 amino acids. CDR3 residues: CASSSGGGDTEAFF. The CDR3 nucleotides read TGTGCCAGCAGCTCCGGGGGGGGCGACACTGAAGCTTTCTTT.

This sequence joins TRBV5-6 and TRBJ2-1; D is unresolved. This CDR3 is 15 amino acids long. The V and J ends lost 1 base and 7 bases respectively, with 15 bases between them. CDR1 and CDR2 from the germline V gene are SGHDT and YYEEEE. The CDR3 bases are TGTGCCAGCAGCTTGCTTGGCCGGGTTTCGAATGAGCAGTTCTTC. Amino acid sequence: CASSLLGRVSNEQFF. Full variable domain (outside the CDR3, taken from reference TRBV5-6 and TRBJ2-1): DAGVTQSPTHLIKTRGQQVTLRCSPKSGHDTVSWYQQALGQGPQFIFQYYEEEERQRGNFPDRFSGHQFPNYSSELNVNALLLGDSALYLCASSLLGRVSNEQFFGPGTRLTVL.

The chain's CDR3 is CASTLTTSGGSGPQYF. The DNA for the CDR3 is TGTGCCAGCACCCTGACGACTAGCGGGGGGAGTGGGCCCCAGTACTTC. The chain has TRBV2 and TRBJ2-5, with 13 bases matching TRBD2. J gave up 9 bases and V 7 bases, and 14 bases lay outside the gene matches. Germline V gene sequence: CDR1 SNHLY, CDR2 FYNNEI. CDR3 length equals 16 residues. Together with reference TRBV2 and TRBJ2-5, the CDR3 gives the full variable domain: EPEVTQTPSHQVTQMGQEVILRCVPISNHLYFYWYRQILGQKVEFLVSFYNNEISEKSEIFDDQFSVERPDGSNFTLKIRSTKLEDSAMYFCASTLTTSGGSGPQYFGPGTRLLVL.

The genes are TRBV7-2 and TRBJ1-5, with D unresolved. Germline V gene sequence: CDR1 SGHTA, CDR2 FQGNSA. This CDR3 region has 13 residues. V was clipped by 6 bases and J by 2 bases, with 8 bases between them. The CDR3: CASSEGGNQPQHF. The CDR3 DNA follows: TGTGCCAGCAGTGAAGGAGGCAATCAGCCCCAGCATTTT.

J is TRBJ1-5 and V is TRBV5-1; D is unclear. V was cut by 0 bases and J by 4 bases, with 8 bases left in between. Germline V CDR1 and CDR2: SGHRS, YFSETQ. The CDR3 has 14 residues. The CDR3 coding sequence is TGCGCCAGCAGCTTGGGTGCGCATAATCAGCCCCAGCATTTT. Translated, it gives CASSLGAHNQPQHF.

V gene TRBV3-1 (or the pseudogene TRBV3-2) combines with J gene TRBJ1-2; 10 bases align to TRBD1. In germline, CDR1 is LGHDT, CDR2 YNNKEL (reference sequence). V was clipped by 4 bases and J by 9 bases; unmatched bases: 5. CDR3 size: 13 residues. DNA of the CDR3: TGTGCCAGCAGCCGGGGACAGGGGCCAAGCTACACCTTC. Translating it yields CASSRGQGPSYTF.

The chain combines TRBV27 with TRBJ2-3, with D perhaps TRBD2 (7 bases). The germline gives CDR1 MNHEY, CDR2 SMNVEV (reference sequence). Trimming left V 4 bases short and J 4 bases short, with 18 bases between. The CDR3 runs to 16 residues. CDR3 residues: CASSSLWRGRADTQYF. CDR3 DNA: TGTGCCAGCAGTTCTCTGTGGCGGGGGCGGGCAGATACGCAGTATTTT.

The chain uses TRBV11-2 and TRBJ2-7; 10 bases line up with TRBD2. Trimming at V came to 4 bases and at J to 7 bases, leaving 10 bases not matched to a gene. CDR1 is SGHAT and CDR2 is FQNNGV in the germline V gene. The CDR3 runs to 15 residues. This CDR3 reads CASSWSGGAFWEQYF. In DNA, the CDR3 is TGTGCCAGCAGCTGGAGCGGGGGGGCGTTTTGGGAGCAGTACTTC.

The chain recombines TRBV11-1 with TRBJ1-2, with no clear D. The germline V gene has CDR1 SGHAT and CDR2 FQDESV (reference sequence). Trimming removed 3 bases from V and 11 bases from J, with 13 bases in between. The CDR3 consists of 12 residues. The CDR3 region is CASSFNPWRYTF. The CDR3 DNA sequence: TGTGCCAGCAGCTTTAACCCCTGGCGGTACACCTTC.

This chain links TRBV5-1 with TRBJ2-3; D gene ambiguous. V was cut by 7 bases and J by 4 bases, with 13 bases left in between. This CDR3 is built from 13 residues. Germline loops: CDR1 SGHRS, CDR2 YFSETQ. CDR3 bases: TGCGCCAGCGGAGCCCCTGGCCCAGATACGCAGTATTTT. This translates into CASGAPGPDTQYF.

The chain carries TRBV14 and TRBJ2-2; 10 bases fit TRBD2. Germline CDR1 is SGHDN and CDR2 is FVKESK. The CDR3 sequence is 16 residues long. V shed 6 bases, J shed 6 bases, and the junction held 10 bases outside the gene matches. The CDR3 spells CASSLKRGGLPGELFF. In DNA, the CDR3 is TGTGCCAGCAGTCTGAAGCGGGGGGGCCTCCCCGGGGAGCTGTTTTTT. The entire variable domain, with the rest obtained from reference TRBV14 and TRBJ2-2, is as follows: EAGVTQFPSHSVIEKGQTVTLRCDPISGHDNLYWYRRVMGKEIKFLLHFVKESKQDESGMPNNRFLAERTGGTYSTLKVQPAELEDSGVYFCASSLKRGGLPGELFFGEGSRLTVL.

The CDR3 coding sequence is TGTGCCAGTACGGCTAGCGGGGGGGCCACCGGGGAGCTGTTTTTT. Translated: CASTASGGATGELFF. V gene TRBV19 combines with J gene TRBJ2-2, with TRBD2 matching 12 bases. Germline V gene lookup returns CDR1 LNHDA and CDR2 SQIVND (reference sequence). There are 15 residues in the CDR3. The junction had 4 bases not matched to a gene; V was cut back by 7 bases and J by 4 bases.

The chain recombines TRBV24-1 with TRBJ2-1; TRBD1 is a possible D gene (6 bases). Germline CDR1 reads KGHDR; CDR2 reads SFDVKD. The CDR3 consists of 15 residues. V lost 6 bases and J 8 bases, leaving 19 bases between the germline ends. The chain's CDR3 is CATSLSGQQVDEQFF. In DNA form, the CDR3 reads TGTGCCACCAGTCTGAGTGGACAGCAGGTCGATGAGCAGTTCTTC.

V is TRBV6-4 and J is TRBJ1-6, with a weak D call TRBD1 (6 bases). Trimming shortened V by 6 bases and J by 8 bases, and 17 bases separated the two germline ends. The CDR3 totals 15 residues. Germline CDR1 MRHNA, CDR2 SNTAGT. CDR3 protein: CASRVQGSSDSPLHF. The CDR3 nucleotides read TGTGCCAGCAGGGTACAGGGATCTTCGGATTCACCCCTCCACTTT.

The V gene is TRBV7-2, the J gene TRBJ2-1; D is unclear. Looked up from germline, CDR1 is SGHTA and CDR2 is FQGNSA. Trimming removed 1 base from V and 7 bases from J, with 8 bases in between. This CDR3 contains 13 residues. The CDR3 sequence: CASSLERGNEQFF. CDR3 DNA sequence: TGTGCCAGCAGCTTAGAGAGAGGAAATGAGCAGTTCTTC.

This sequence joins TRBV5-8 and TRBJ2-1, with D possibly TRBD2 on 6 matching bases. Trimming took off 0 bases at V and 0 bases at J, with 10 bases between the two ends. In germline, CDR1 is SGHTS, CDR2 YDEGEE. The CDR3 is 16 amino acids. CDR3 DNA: TGTGCCAGCAGCTTGGGTAGCGGACCCTCCTACAATGAGCAGTTCTTC. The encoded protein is CASSLGSGPSYNEQFF.

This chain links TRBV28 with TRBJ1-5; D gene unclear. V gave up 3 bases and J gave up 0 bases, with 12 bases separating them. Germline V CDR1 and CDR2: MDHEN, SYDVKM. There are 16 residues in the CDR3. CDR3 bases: TGTGCCAGCAGTTTTCGCGGGCGGCCTAGCAATCAGCCCCAGCATTTT. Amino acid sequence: CASSFRGRPSNQPQHF.

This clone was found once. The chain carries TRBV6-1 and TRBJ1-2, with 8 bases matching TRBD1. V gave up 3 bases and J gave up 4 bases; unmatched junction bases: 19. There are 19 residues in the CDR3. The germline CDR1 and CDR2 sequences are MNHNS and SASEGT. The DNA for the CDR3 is TGTGCCAGCAGTGATATTCGTTGGACAGGGACTTTTGTTAGCTATGGCTACACCTTC. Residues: CASSDIRWTGTFVSYGYTF.